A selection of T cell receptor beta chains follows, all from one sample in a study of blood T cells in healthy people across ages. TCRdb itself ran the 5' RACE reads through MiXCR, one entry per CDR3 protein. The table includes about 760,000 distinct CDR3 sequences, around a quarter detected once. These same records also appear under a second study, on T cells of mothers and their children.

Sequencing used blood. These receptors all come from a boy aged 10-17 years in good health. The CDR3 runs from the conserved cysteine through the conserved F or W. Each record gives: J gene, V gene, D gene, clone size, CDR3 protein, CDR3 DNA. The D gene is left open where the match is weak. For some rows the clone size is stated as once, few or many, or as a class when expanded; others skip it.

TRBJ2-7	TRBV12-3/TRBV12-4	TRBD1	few	CASSEDRGAYEQYF	TGTGCCAGCAGTGAGGACAGGGGGGCCTACGAGCAGTACTTC
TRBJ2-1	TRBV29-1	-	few	CSVEDSSYNEQFF	TGCAGCGTTGAAGATAGCTCCTACAATGAGCAGTTCTTC
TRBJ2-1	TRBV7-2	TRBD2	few	CASSSPGRVEQFF	TGTGCCAGCAGTAGTCCAGGGAGGGTAGAGCAGTTCTTC
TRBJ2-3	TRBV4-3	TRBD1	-	CASSQDGTGGTDTQYF	TGCGCCAGCAGCCAAGACGGGACAGGGGGCACAGATACGCAGTATTTT
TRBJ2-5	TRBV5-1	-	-	CASSLFFGGAYVKTQYF	TGCGCCAGTAGCTTGTTTTTCGGGGGTGCTTACGTCAAGACCCAGTACTTC
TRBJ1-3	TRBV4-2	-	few	CASSQETQGGFGNTIYF	TGTGCCAGCAGCCAAGAAACTCAGGGAGGTTTTGGAAACACCATATATTTT
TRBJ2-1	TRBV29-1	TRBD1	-	CSAGTGLNEQFF	TGCAGCGCGGGGACAGGGCTAAATGAGCAGTTCTTC
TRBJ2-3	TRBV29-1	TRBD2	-	CSVRLAGGDTQYF	TGCAGCGTTCGCCTAGCGGGGGGAGATACGCAGTATTTT
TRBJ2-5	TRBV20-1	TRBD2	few	CSAPPGGQETQYF	TGCAGTGCGCCTCCGGGGGGCCAAGAGACCCAGTACTTC
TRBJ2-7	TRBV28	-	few	CASSPDSLIDEQYF	TGTGCCAGCAGCCCGGACAGTTTGATCGACGAGCAGTACTTC
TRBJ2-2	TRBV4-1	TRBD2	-	CASSQAGLAAGELFF	TGCGCCAGCAGCCAAGCGGGACTAGCGGCCGGGGAGCTGTTTTTT
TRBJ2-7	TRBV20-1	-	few	CSAREGGGDYEQYF	TGCAGTGCTAGAGAAGGTGGCGGAGACTACGAGCAGTACTTC
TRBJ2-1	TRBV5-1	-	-	CASSLYAENEQFF	TGCGCCAGCAGCTTGTACGCGGAGAATGAGCAGTTCTTC
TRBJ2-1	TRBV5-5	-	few	CASSLEGVEQFF	TGTGCCAGCAGCTTGGAAGGGGTTGAGCAGTTCTTC
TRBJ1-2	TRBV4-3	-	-	CASSQDRQGLYGYTF	TGCGCCAGCAGCCAAGATAGGCAGGGTCTCTACGGCTACACCTTC
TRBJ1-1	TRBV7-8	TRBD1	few	CASSWDSMSTEAFF	TGTGCCAGCAGTTGGGACAGCATGAGCACTGAAGCTTTCTTT
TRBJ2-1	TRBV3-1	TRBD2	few	CASSLSGGAGNEQFF	TGTGCCAGCAGCCTTAGCGGGGGGGCCGGCAATGAGCAGTTCTTC
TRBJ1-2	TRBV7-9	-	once	CASSRPGSNYGYTF	TGTGCCAGCAGCCGACCGGGGAGCAACTATGGCTACACCTTC
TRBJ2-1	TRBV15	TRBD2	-	CATSRTAGVRNNEQFF	TGTGCCACCAGCAGGACTGCGGGAGTAAGGAACAATGAGCAGTTCTTC
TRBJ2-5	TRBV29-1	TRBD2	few	CSVRGTSGDAEQYF	TGCAGCGTGCGCGGGACTAGTGGTGATGCAGAGCAGTACTTC
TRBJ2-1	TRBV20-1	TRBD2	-	CSARRVGLANYNEQFF	TGCAGTGCTAGACGCGTGGGACTAGCGAATTACAATGAGCAGTTCTTC
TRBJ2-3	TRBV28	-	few	CASSFDTDTQYF	TGTGCCAGCAGTTTTGACACAGATACGCAGTATTTT
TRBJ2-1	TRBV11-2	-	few	CASREGSRLSSYNEQFF	TGTGCCAGCAGAGAGGGGTCTCGTCTCAGCTCCTACAATGAGCAGTTCTTC
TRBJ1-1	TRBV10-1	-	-	CASSEWAESEAFF	TGCGCCAGCAGTGAGTGGGCCGAATCAGAAGCTTTCTTT
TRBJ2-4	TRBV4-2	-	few	CASSQDPQGGGNIQYF	TGTGCCAGCAGCCAAGATCCCCAGGGAGGGGGAAACATTCAGTACTTC
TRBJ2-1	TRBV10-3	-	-	CAIKAGGGSNEQFF	TGTGCCATCAAGGCAGGGGGCGGGAGCAATGAGCAGTTCTTC
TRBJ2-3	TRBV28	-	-	CASSTYGGLDTQYF	TGTGCCAGCAGTACCTACGGAGGGCTAGATACGCAGTATTTT
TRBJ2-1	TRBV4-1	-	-	CASSLHSDSYNEQFF	TGCGCCAGCAGCCTCCATAGCGACTCCTACAATGAGCAGTTCTTC
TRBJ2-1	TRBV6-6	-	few	CASSWSSGEQFF	TGTGCCAGCAGTTGGAGCTCGGGTGAGCAGTTCTTC
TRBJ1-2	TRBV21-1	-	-	CANSPPAREDYGYTF	TGTGCCAACAGCCCTCCTGCTAGGGAAGACTATGGCTACACCTTC
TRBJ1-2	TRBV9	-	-	CASRGAMNYGYTF	TGTGCCAGCCGGGGGGCGATGAACTATGGCTACACCTTC
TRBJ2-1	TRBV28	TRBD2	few	CAGSRLAGGAYNEQFF	TGTGCCGGCAGTAGGCTAGCGGGAGGTGCCTACAATGAGCAGTTCTTC
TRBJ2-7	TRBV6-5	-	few	CASSYSGDLYF	TGTGCCAGCAGTTACTCAGGGGACCTGTACTTC
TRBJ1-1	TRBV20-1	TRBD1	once	CTTSRGQGGPEAFF	TGCACTACTTCGAGGGGACAGGGAGGCCCTGAAGCTTTCTTT
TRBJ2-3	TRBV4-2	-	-	CASSPTGPTDTQYF	TGTGCCAGCAGCCCGACGGGGCCCACAGATACGCAGTATTTT
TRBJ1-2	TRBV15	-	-	CATSRDRDQGYGYTF	TGTGCCACCAGCAGAGATCGGGACCAAGGGTATGGCTACACCTTC
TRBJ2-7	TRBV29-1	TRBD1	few	CSVFMVGQGVFYF	TGCAGCGTTTTTATGGTAGGGCAGGGGGTATTCTACTTC